This passage covers 25 T cell receptor beta chains from one sample sequenced in a study of cytomegalovirus exposure and HLA in healthy donors. Primers for the PCR totalled 60 Vbeta and 13 Jbeta. The repertoire was sequenced with immunoSEQ multiplex PCR; TCRdb's copy has only in-frame clones and lacks some. The top ten clones hold 4.5% to 6% of a sample with fewer than 150,000 clones, over 60% of them seen once. Sequenced material: PBMCs. These receptors were collected from a woman aged 45 to 65 in good health and CMV-seronegative.

The J gene is TRBJ1-5, the V gene TRBV28; possibly TRBD1 for D (5 bases). The CDR3 has 12 amino acids. Trimming removed 8 bases from V and 7 bases from J, with 12 bases in between. Germline V CDR1 and CDR2: MDHEN, SYDVKM. The CDR3 DNA follows: TGTGCCAGCCGGGGGGGGAGGCAGCCCCAGCATTTT. Translation: CASRGGRQPQHF.

The genes are TRBV19 and TRBJ1-4; 9 bases line up with TRBD1. The germline V gene has CDR1 LNHDA and CDR2 SQIVND (reference sequence). The V segment lost 5 bases and the J segment 6 bases; nucleotides outside the gene matches: 4. The CDR3 runs to 14 residues. For the CDR3, the DNA is TGTGCCAGTAGTGTCGGGACAGGGTATGAAAAACTGTTTTTT. Translating gives CASSVGTGYEKLFF. The full variable domain, completed using reference TRBV19 and TRBJ1-4, is DGGITQSPKYLFRKEGQNVTLSCEQNLNHDAMYWYRQDPGQGLRLIYYSQIVNDFQKGDIAEGYSVSREKKESFPLTVTSAQKNPTAFYLCASSVGTGYEKLFFGSGTQLSVL.

This rearrangement joins TRBV10-3 to TRBJ1-1; D perhaps matches TRBD1 (6 bases). The germline V gene encodes CDR1 ENHRY and CDR2 SYGVKD. Trimming took 6 bases from V and 2 from J, leaving 7 bases between them. The CDR3 totals 12 residues. The CDR3 loop is CAIRDSNTEAFF. In nucleotides, the CDR3 is TGTGCCATCAGGGACAGTAACACTGAAGCTTTCTTT.

The chain is built from TRBV6-1 and TRBJ1-4, with D maybe TRBD1 (5 bases). Deletions cut 4 bases from V and 8 bases from J, with 8 bases between. Germline CDR1 reads MNHNS; CDR2 reads SASEGT. CDR3 length equals 12 residues. The CDR3 DNA sequence: TGTGCCAGCAGTGTCCCAGGGGAAAAACTGTTTTTT. Its protein product is CASSVPGEKLFF.

V is TRBV6-5 and J is TRBJ2-1; D possibly corresponds to TRBD1 (5 bases). V was clipped by 7 bases and J by 4 bases, with 11 bases between them. Germline V gives CDR1 MNHEY, CDR2 SVGAGI. The CDR3 sequence is 13 residues long. CDR3 sequence: CASTDSTYNEQFF. The CDR3 DNA reads as TGTGCCAGCACTGACAGCACATACAATGAGCAGTTCTTC.

This clone was counted a single time. The chain uses TRBV6-1 and TRBJ1-2; TRBD1 might be the D (5 bases). Trimming took off 8 bases at V and 7 bases at J, with 11 bases between the two ends. The CDR3 consists of 11 residues. In germline, CDR1 is MNHNS, CDR2 SASEGT. CDR3 nucleotides: TGTGCCAGCTCCATCCAGGGTGGCTACACCTTC. Its translation is CASSIQGGYTF.

The chain has TRBV19 and TRBJ2-3; the match to TRBD2 covers 9 bases. V lost 8 bases to trimming and J lost 5 bases; unmatched junction nucleotides: 17. This CDR3 region has 17 residues. CDR1 is LNHDA and CDR2 is SQIVND in the germline V gene (reference sequence). The CDR3 nucleotides are TGTGCCAGTTCGAGACCCTTGCTAGCGGGGACCAAAGATACGCAGTATTTT. It translates to CASSRPLLAGTKDTQYF.

This clone was detected a few times. The chain couples TRBV21-1 to TRBJ1-2. TRBV21-1 is marked as a pseudogene. The CDR3 contains 10 residues. Written as DNA, the CDR3 is TGTGCCAGCAGCAAACGGGGCTACACCTTC. Protein sequence: CASSKRGYTF.

The chain employs TRBV7-2 and TRBJ2-5; maybe TRBD2 (5 bases). The V gene lost 5 bases and the J gene lost 4 bases, with 14 bases spanning the gap. Per germline, CDR1 SGHTA and CDR2 FQGNSA. The CDR3 is 14 residues long. The chain's CDR3 is CASSRTRARETQYF. The CDR3 region has the DNA TGTGCCAGCAGCCGAACTAGAGCCCGAGAGACCCAGTACTTC.

The V and J genes are TRBV9 and TRBJ1-2, with 7 bases lining up with TRBD1. The germline CDR1 and CDR2 sequences are SGDLS and YYNGEE. The V gene end was trimmed by 3 bases and the J gene end by 8 bases; junction bases not matched to a gene: 10. The CDR3 loop spans 14 amino acids. The chain's CDR3 is CASSALQGMRGYTF. The CDR3 DNA follows: TGTGCCAGCAGCGCACTACAGGGGATGAGGGGCTACACCTTC. The full variable domain, rest sourced from reference TRBV9 and TRBJ1-2, is DSGVTQTPKHLITATGQRVTLRCSPRSGDLSVYWYQQSLDQGLQFLIQYYNGEERAKGNILERFSAQQFPDLHSELNLSSLELGDSALYFCASSALQGMRGYTFGSGTRLTVV.

This chain connects TRBV10-3 to TRBJ1-3; no firm D call. CDR3 size: 14 residues. The V end lost 0 bases, the J end lost 3 bases, and 6 bases lay between the germline ends. Per the germline V gene, CDR1 is ENHRY and CDR2 is SYGVKD. CDR3 DNA sequence: TGTGCCATCAGTGAGTCACGGGATGGAAACACCATATATTTT. Protein sequence: CAISESRDGNTIYF.

A few counts support this clone. The genes are TRBV4-2 and TRBJ2-1, with 11 positions matching TRBD2. The CDR3 covers 17 residues. V gave up 2 bases and J gave up 7 bases; unmatched junction bases: 10. CDR1 and CDR2 (germline): LGHNA, YNFKEQ. As DNA, the CDR3 is TGTGCCAGCAGCCAACATCTTAGCGGGGGGGCTCATAATGAGCAGTTCTTC. This gives the protein CASSQHLSGGAHNEQFF.

The chain is built from TRBV28 and TRBJ1-1; D call uncertain. This CDR3 is 16 amino acids long. V shed 6 bases and J shed 1 base, with 18 bases lying between them. Looked up from germline, CDR1 is MDHEN and CDR2 is SYDVKM. This CDR3 is CASRPTPEWRNTEAFF. CDR3 DNA sequence: TGTGCCAGCAGACCCACCCCTGAATGGAGGAACACTGAAGCTTTCTTT. Full variable domain (rest looked up from reference TRBV28 and TRBJ1-1): DVKVTQSSRYLVKRTGEKVFLECVQDMDHENMFWYRQDPGLGLRLIYFSYDVKMKEKGDIPEGYSVSREKKERFSLILESASTNQTSMYLCASRPTPEWRNTEAFFGQGTRLTVV.

The chain is built from TRBV5-1 and TRBJ2-3; 8 bases agree with TRBD2. The CDR3 extends over 15 amino acids. The V segment lost 2 bases and the J segment 2 bases; nucleotides outside the gene matches: 4. The germline V gene has CDR1 SGHRS and CDR2 YFSETQ. CDR3 in amino acids: CASSFRGGVTDTQYF. The CDR3 nucleotides are TGCGCCAGCAGCTTTCGGGGGGGGGTCACAGATACGCAGTATTTT.

The chain uses TRBV27 and TRBJ2-3, with TRBD1 identical over 7 bases. CDR3 length equals 16 residues. Per germline, CDR1 MNHEY and CDR2 SMNVEV (reference sequence). V lost 2 bases and J lost 0; bases outside the gene matches: 5. The chain's CDR3 is CASSLNRGISTDTQYF. CDR3 nucleotides: TGTGCCAGCAGTTTAAACAGGGGAATTAGCACAGATACGCAGTATTTT.

The chain links TRBV6-1 to TRBJ1-2, with unresolved D. CDR3 length equals 12 residues. From germline, CDR1 is MNHNS and CDR2 SASEGT. The V end lost 2 bases, the J end lost 8 bases, and 9 bases lay between the germline ends. The CDR3 region is CASSEYPGGYTF. The DNA of the CDR3 is TGTGCCAGCAGTGAATACCCGGGGGGCTACACCTTC.

V gene TRBV6-5 combines with J gene TRBJ1-6; 8 nucleotides line up with TRBD1. CDR1 and CDR2 from the germline V gene are MNHEY and SVGAGI. The V and J ends lost 6 bases and 14 bases, in that order; junction bases with no gene match: 15. This CDR3 has 15 amino acids. The CDR3: CASSRPGQESKTLHF. In DNA form, the CDR3 reads TGTGCCAGCAGCCGCCCGGGACAGGAGTCAAAGACCCTCCACTTT.

In DNA form, the CDR3 reads TGTGCCAGCAGCTTAGACAGGGCTAGCGAGCAGTACTTC. Amino acid sequence: CASSLDRASEQYF. The chain couples TRBV5-4 to TRBJ2-7, with 7 bases identical to TRBD1. This CDR3 spans 13 amino acids. V lost 2 bases and J lost 6; bases outside the gene matches: 5. Per germline, CDR1 SGHNT and CDR2 YYREEE (reference sequence).

This chain connects TRBV6-5 to TRBJ2-7, with a tentative D call TRBD1 (6 bases). The V gene lost 5 bases and the J gene lost 2 bases, with 7 bases spanning the gap. The CDR3 loop spans 12 amino acids. Germline V gene lookup returns CDR1 MNHEY and CDR2 SVGAGI. CDR3 sequence (DNA): TGTGCCAGCAGTAGGGGGACCTACGAGCAGTACTTC. Residues: CASSRGTYEQYF.

This clone occurred a few times. The chain has TRBV10-3 and TRBJ2-7; maybe TRBD1 (6 bases). CDR3 length: 15 amino acids. The V gene lost 3 bases and the J gene lost 2 bases, with 14 bases spanning the gap. Germline V gene lookup returns CDR1 ENHRY and CDR2 SYGVKD. The DNA of the CDR3 is TGTGCCATCAGTGACAATACGGACAGAACCTACGAGCAGTACTTC. Protein product: CAISDNTDRTYEQYF.

The chain is built from TRBV7-8 and TRBJ2-1; weak D call: TRBD1 (5 bases). V gave up 6 bases and J gave up 0 bases, with 12 bases separating them. CDR1 is SGHVS and CDR2 is FQNEAQ in the germline V gene. The CDR3 is 15 residues long. The CDR3 sequence: CASRTDSGSYNEQFF. The CDR3 nucleotides are TGTGCCAGCAGGACAGATTCTGGCTCCTACAATGAGCAGTTCTTC.

CDR3 DNA sequence: TGCGCCAGCAGCTTGGCGGGACAGATGAGTAATGAGCAGTTCTTC. Residues: CASSLAGQMSNEQFF. This chain connects TRBV5-1 to TRBJ2-1, with 7 positions matching TRBD1. CDR1 and CDR2 from the germline V gene are SGHRS and YFSETQ. Unmatched junction bases numbered 7, after V lost 0 bases and J lost 7 bases. This CDR3 contains 15 residues.

The CDR3 is CASSLSVREISYGYTF. CDR3 DNA: TGTGCCAGCAGTTTATCGGTGAGGGAAATAAGCTATGGCTACACCTTC. This sequence joins TRBV27 and TRBJ1-2; D call uncertain. V was clipped by 0 bases and J by 4 bases, with 15 bases between them. Germline lookup yields CDR1 MNHEY and CDR2 SMNVEV (reference sequence). The CDR3 spans 16 residues.

This clone was seen once. The chain is built from TRBV29-1 and TRBJ2-3; 8 bases fit TRBD1. This CDR3 has 14 amino acids. V shed 4 bases and J 4 bases; nucleotides not matched to a gene: 7. In germline, CDR1 is SQVTM, CDR2 ANQGSEA. DNA of the CDR3: TGCAGCGTTGCAGGGGGCAACGGGGCAGATACGCAGTATTTT. Translated: CSVAGGNGADTQYF.

The chain couples TRBV30 to TRBJ2-7; weak D call: TRBD1 (6 bases). There are 14 residues in the CDR3. The V end lost 5 bases, the J end lost 2 bases, and 16 bases lay between the germline ends. Germline assignment: CDR1 GTSNPN and CDR2 SVGIG (reference sequence). This chain's CDR3 is CAWSTGTFPYEQYF. CDR3 bases: TGTGCCTGGTCTACCGGGACATTTCCCTACGAGCAGTACTTC.